This T cell receptor beta chain was profiled in a study of regulatory T cells in long-lasting Graves disease. Study-wide findings and caveats: Sample size was small, which may have lowered accuracy.

Time point in this sample: persistent/refractory GD, antithyroid drugs over 5 years with positive TRAb. After RNA was extracted from PBMCs, the TCR library was made from it. Arm-PCR of CDR3 regions with iRepertoire HTBI primers generated TCR beta libraries. Original processing methods: Throughout the samples, researchers identified about 56 TRBV and roughly 13 TRBJ segments. TCRdb independently ran MiXCR on the multiplex PCR reads; one entry per CDR3 protein. TCRdb, rather than the study authors, made the V and J calls. The data show 600,000 to 850,000 distinct CDR3 sequences, around 30% seen once. The CDR3 runs 14 residues. Germline CDR1 and CDR2: MDHEN and SYDVKM. V was pared by 5 bases and J by 6 bases, with 17 bases between. About this clonotype itself: Its antigen is unidentified.

The sample consisted of peripheral blood mononuclear cells (PBMCs), taken when the disease was refractory, from a patient treated with antithyroid drugs. This sequence originates from a female donor with Graves disease. This chain connects TRBV28 to TRBJ2-7; D gene ambiguous. Here the CDR3 reads CASSILRQRGEQYF. In nucleotides, the CDR3 is TGTGCCAGCAGTATCCTCCGGCAGCGCGGCGAGCAGTACTTC.